This record covers a single T cell receptor (beta chain). This sample was taken from a study of blood T cell repertoires in COVID-19. Across the whole study: Acute and convalescent COVID-19 specimens originated in the United States, Italy and Spain. From T cells, B-cell-depleted T cells, or PBMCs came the material, which was cDNA or gDNA.

From germline, CDR1 is MNHEY and CDR2 SMNVEV (reference sequence). Trimming left V 4 bases short and J 0 bases short, with 10 bases between. The CDR3 sequence is 15 residues long. Original processing methods: Amplification from reference gene primers served as the basis for estimated nucleated cell counts. The data were produced by immunoSEQ multiplex PCR, yet TCRdb's version contains in-frame clones alone and is incomplete. V and J calls and clone size are given by that table; D and trimming were obtained from the DNA. Of approximately 170,000 clones listed, approximately 85% are singletons. Seattle cases were enrolled at active infection and followed longitudinally.

This receptor was identified in an older man with COVID-19, enrolled during active disease. The material sequenced was peripheral blood. The chain is built from TRBV27 and TRBJ2-1; D is possibly TRBD1 (5 bases). CDR3 region: CASSSDTSSYNEQFF. The CDR3 region has the DNA TGTGCCAGCAGTTCGGACACGAGCTCCTACAATGAGCAGTTCTTC.